The 18 T cell receptor beta chains in this list originate from one sample, sequenced in a study of graft-versus-host responses after intestinal transplantation. The antigens of these receptors remain unknown. Some clones are missing from TCRdb's copy, which holds only in-frame ones; the method was immunoSEQ multiplex PCR. The sample lists over 80,000 clones, roughly 90% occurring once. Sequenced material: unstimulated CD8+ T cells sorted from spleen or lymph node cells, taken before transplant. Source of these receptors: a human donor who was the organ donor for an intestinal transplant.

The chain uses TRBV4-3 and TRBJ1-2; D might be TRBD1 (5 bases). The germline CDR1 and CDR2 sequences are LGHNA and YSLEER. The length of the CDR3 is 13 residues. The V and J ends lost 1 base and 6 bases respectively, with 9 bases between them. CDR3 residues: CASSQGGRHGYTF. In nucleotides, the CDR3 is TGCGCCAGCAGCCAAGGGGGGAGGCATGGCTACACCTTC.

The chain has TRBV14 and TRBJ2-3, with 12 bases matching TRBD2. CDR1 is SGHDN and CDR2 is FVKESK in the germline V gene. CDR3 size: 15 residues. The V and J ends lost 5 bases and 5 bases, in that order; junction bases with no gene match: 5. CDR3 DNA: TGTGCCAGCAGCGCTAGCGGGGGGGCGATAGATACGCAGTATTTT. As protein: CASSASGGAIDTQYF.

This clone has more than one count but fewer than ten. The J gene is TRBJ1-4, the V gene TRBV7-2; 11 bases match TRBD1. The CDR3 is 14 amino acids. The V and J ends lost 7 bases and 7 bases, in that order; junction bases with no gene match: 5. Germline CDR1 is SGHTA and CDR2 is FQGNSA. As DNA, the CDR3 is TGTGCCAGCACCCCGGGACAGGGGGGTGAAAAACTGTTTTTT. Protein product: CASTPGQGGEKLFF. The full variable domain, in which reference TRBV7-2 and TRBJ1-4 provide the parts outside the CDR3, is GAGVSQSPSNKVTEKGKDVELRCDPISGHTALYWYRQSLGQGLEFLIYFQGNSAPDKSGLPSDRFSAERTGGSVSTLTIQRTQQEDSAVYLCASTPGQGGEKLFFGSGTQLSVL.

This clone was picked up one time. The V gene is TRBV6-6, the J gene TRBJ2-6; D remains unclear. Trimming took 5 bases from V and 0 from J, leaving 5 bases between them. The CDR3 extends over 14 amino acids. Germline CDR1 reads MNHNY; CDR2 reads SVGAGI (reference sequence). Here the CDR3 DNA reads TGTGCCAGCAGTCTCTACTCTGGGGCCAACGTCCTGACTTTC. This encodes CASSLYSGANVLTF.

The chain joins TRBV7-9 to TRBJ1-6, with 8 bases matching TRBD1. The CDR3 totals 12 residues. The germline V gene has CDR1 SEHNR and CDR2 FQNEAQ (reference sequence). In DNA, the CDR3 is TGTGTCGTTGGGACAGGAAATTCACCCCTCCACTTT. This sequence encodes CVVGTGNSPLHF. Together with reference TRBV7-9 and TRBJ1-6, the CDR3 gives the full variable domain: DTGVSQNPRHKITKRGQNVTFRCDPISEHNRLYWYRQTLGQGPEFLTYFQNEAQLEKSRLLSDRFSAERPKGSFSTLEIQRTEQGDSAMYLCVVGTGNSPLHFGNGTRLTVT.

The chain couples TRBV6-6 to TRBJ1-1, with 7 nucleotides matching TRBD1. The CDR3 runs to 16 residues. Germline V lookup: CDR1 MNHNY, CDR2 SVGAGI (reference sequence). The V segment lost 4 bases and the J segment 0 bases; nucleotides outside the gene matches: 8. The chain's CDR3 is CASSLYRGSLNTEAFF. Written as DNA, the CDR3 is TGTGCCAGCAGTTTGTACAGGGGATCCCTGAACACTGAAGCTTTCTTT.

This chain links TRBV7-9 with TRBJ2-7; 8 nucleotides agree with TRBD1. The germline V gene encodes CDR1 SEHNR and CDR2 FQNEAQ (reference sequence). The CDR3 has 13 residues. With V trimmed by 6 bases and J by 1 base, 2 bases remained unmatched. CDR3 DNA: TGTGCCAGCAGGGGACAGGAATCCTACGAGCAGTACTTC. Translating gives CASRGQESYEQYF.

The gene calls are TRBV19 and TRBJ2-3; 7 nucleotides match TRBD2. This CDR3 has 15 amino acids. CDR1 is LNHDA, CDR2 SQIVND, per germline (reference sequence). Germline trimming cut 1 base from V and 1 base from J; bases unmatched to any gene: 2. CDR3 bases: TGTGCCAGTAGTATAGTGGCGGGGGGCACAGATACGCAGTATTTT. Translated, it gives CASSIVAGGTDTQYF.

The chain has TRBV5-1 and TRBJ2-7; D is unclear. V lost 4 bases, J lost 5 bases, and 13 bases lay in between. Germline V gene data show CDR1 as SGHRS and CDR2 as YFSETQ. CDR3 length: 13 residues. CDR3 loop: CASSPGLFDEQYF. For the CDR3, the DNA is TGCGCCAGCAGCCCCGGTCTATTCGACGAGCAGTACTTC.

The V gene is TRBV2, the J gene TRBJ1-5, with 7 positions matching TRBD1. The germline V gene encodes CDR1 SNHLY and CDR2 FYNNEI. This CDR3 is built from 15 residues. After removal of 0 bases from V and 2 bases from J, the junction contained 1 base not matched to a gene. CDR3 DNA sequence: TGTGCCAGCAGTGAAGCGGGGACAGGCAATCAGCCCCAGCATTTT. This sequence encodes CASSEAGTGNQPQHF.

The chain recombines TRBV4-3 with TRBJ1-3, with D perhaps matching TRBD1 (5 bases). V was pared by 4 bases and J by 0 bases, with 13 bases between. CDR1 LGHNA and CDR2 YSLEER come from the germline V gene. This CDR3 has 16 residues. The CDR3 DNA follows: TGCGCCAGCAGCCCAACATTGGACAACTCTGGAAACACCATATATTTT. Protein product: CASSPTLDNSGNTIYF.

The gene calls are TRBV28 and TRBJ2-2; D possibly corresponds to TRBD2 (5 bases). The CDR3 extends over 14 amino acids. The V end lost 8 bases, the J end lost 5 bases, and 15 bases lay between the germline ends. Germline CDR1 MDHEN, CDR2 SYDVKM. Here the CDR3 reads CASRRGSDTGELFF. The CDR3 DNA follows: TGTGCCAGCCGGCGCGGGTCTGATACCGGGGAGCTGTTTTTT.

The genes are TRBV4-1 and TRBJ2-1, with TRBD2 matching over 12 bases. The CDR3 covers 18 residues. CDR1 and CDR2 from the germline V gene are MGHRA and YSYEKL. V dropped 0 bases and J dropped 7; count of bases not matched to a gene: 10. CDR3 bases: TGCGCCAGCAGCCAAGACACGCCCGGACTAGCGGGGATGAATGAGCAGTTCTTC. Translation: CASSQDTPGLAGMNEQFF.

The V and J genes are TRBV14 and TRBJ2-7; 7 bases align to TRBD1. Germline trimming cut 1 base from V and 1 base from J; bases unmatched to any gene: 1. This CDR3 comprises 14 residues. In germline, CDR1 is SGHDN, CDR2 FVKESK. CDR3 sequence: CASSQGQGSYEQYF. The DNA for the CDR3 is TGTGCCAGCAGCCAAGGACAGGGTTCCTACGAGCAGTACTTC. The whole variable domain, filled in from reference TRBV14 and TRBJ2-7, reads EAGVTQFPSHSVIEKGQTVTLRCDPISGHDNLYWYRRVMGKEIKFLLHFVKESKQDESGMPNNRFLAERTGGTYSTLKVQPAELEDSGVYFCASSQGQGSYEQYFGPGTRLTVT.

The chain joins TRBV7-9 to TRBJ2-3; D uncertain. V lost 5 bases and J lost 8, with 8 bases in between. This CDR3 region has 11 residues. Germline CDR1 is SEHNR and CDR2 is FQNEAQ (reference sequence). The CDR3: CASSLTGTQYF. Here the CDR3 DNA reads TGTGCCAGCAGCCTCACTGGTACGCAGTATTTT.

CDR3 nucleotide sequence: TGTGCCAGCAGCTTATTGGGACAGGGGTACGGAAAACTGTTTTTT. Amino acid sequence: CASSLLGQGYGKLFF. The chain employs TRBV7-8 and TRBJ1-4, with TRBD1 matching 10 bases. The junction had 7 bases not matched to a gene; V was cut back by 2 bases and J by 10 bases. The CDR3 covers 15 residues. The germline CDR1 and CDR2 sequences are SGHVS and FQNEAQ.

The chain joins TRBV7-3 to TRBJ1-6, with D unclear. CDR3 length equals 18 residues. V lost 2 bases and J 2 bases, leaving 16 bases between the germline ends. Per germline, CDR1 SGHTA and CDR2 FQGTGA. CDR3 in amino acids: CASSLLEVYDPYNSPLHF. The CDR3 DNA sequence: TGTGCCAGCAGCTTATTAGAGGTATATGACCCCTATAATTCACCCCTCCACTTT.

This clone was picked up one time. This rearrangement joins TRBV4-3 to TRBJ2-7; D call uncertain. Germline V gene lookup returns CDR1 LGHNA and CDR2 YSLEER. Trimming cost V 0 bases and J 0 bases, with 12 bases left between them. CDR3 size: 16 residues. In nucleotides, the CDR3 is TGCGCCAGCAGCCAAGACGCTCCTCCGAGCTCCTACGAGCAGTACTTC. Its translation: CASSQDAPPSSYEQYF.